The entry below gives a single TCR beta chain sequence along with its context. Its antigen remains unknown. Germline assignment: CDR1 KGHSH and CDR2 LQKENI. V lost 5 bases to trimming and J lost 8 bases, with 12 bases between them. CDR3 length: 13 amino acids. The entry originates in a study of OX40 agonist ivuxolimab in advanced cancers. Overall study results and limits: The work left the antigen specificity of expanded peripheral T cells undetermined.

Here immunoSEQ multiplex PCR was the method, and the copy in TCRdb shows in-frame clones only, minus some. The table shows 24,000 or so clones, with approximately 90% occurring only once. The source material was CD4+ or CD8+ T cells sorted from blood, sampled in a trial of the OX40 agonist ivuxolimab. The sequence came from an adult with an advanced solid tumor such as melanoma, head and neck, liver or kidney cancer. The chain carries TRBV18 and TRBJ1-4; D not resolved. This CDR3 reads CASSASLQEKLFF. CDR3 nucleotide sequence: TGTGCCAGCTCAGCGTCTTTACAGGAAAAACTGTTTTTT.